This TCR beta chain was recovered during a study of cytomegalovirus exposure and HLA in healthy donors. Whole-study results and caveats: Indistinguishable V segments such as TRBV6-2 and TRBV6-3 were excluded.

In this sample, this clone turned up a few times. Antigen specificity is unknown. With 60 Vbeta and 13 Jbeta primers, the PCR was carried out. Assay used: immunoSEQ multiplex PCR; TCRdb lists only in-frame clones, some missing. The sample lists 90,000 to 130,000 clones; about 70% were seen once. Germline trimming cut 4 bases from V and 10 bases from J; bases unmatched to any gene: 15. The germline V gene encodes CDR1 SQVTM and CDR2 ANQGSEA. This CDR3 has 15 amino acids. The sequence came from a woman aged 25 to 45 in good health and CMV-seronegative. Sequenced: PBMCs. This rearrangement joins TRBV29-1 to TRBJ1-1; TRBD1 matches 10 bases. The CDR3 loop reads CSVGGTGVQQWGAFF. CDR3 DNA sequence: TGCAGCGTTGGAGGGACAGGGGTCCAACAGTGGGGAGCTTTCTTT.